This is a list of T cell receptor beta chains from one sample in a study of cytomegalovirus exposure and HLA in healthy donors. Clones were sequenced by immunoSEQ multiplex PCR, and TCRdb holds only the in-frame ones, with some missing. The sample includes about 79,000 clones. Sequencing used PBMCs. Receptors originate from a man aged 30 to 45 in good health and CMV-seronegative. Both conserved end residues are part of each CDR3. A D gene is named only where the DNA matches it firmly.

V gene: TRBV15; D gene: TRBD2; J gene: TRBJ2-7; CDR3 length: 15; CDR3 DNA: TGTGCCACCAGCAGAGATCCGGGGGGCTCCTACGAGCAGTACTTC; CDR3 protein: CATSRDPGGSYEQYF
V gene: TRBV19; D gene: TRBD1; J gene: TRBJ1-2; CDR3 length: 16; CDR3 DNA: TGTGCCAGTATCCAGAGCCGGGACAGGACTAACTATGGCTACACCTTC; CDR3 protein: CASIQSRDRTNYGYTF
V gene: TRBV7-9; D gene: -; J gene: TRBJ2-5; CDR3 length: 13; CDR3 DNA: TGTGCCAGCAGCTTAGGTCACGTAGCGGCCCAGTACTTC; CDR3 protein: CASSLGHVAAQYF
V gene: TRBV5-1; D gene: TRBD2; J gene: TRBJ2-1; CDR3 length: 15; CDR3 DNA: TGCGCCAGCAGCTCACCGGGACTAGCGGTGTTAAGGAAGTTCTTC; CDR3 protein: CASSSPGLAVLRKFF
V gene: TRBV19; D gene: -; J gene: TRBJ2-1; CDR3 length: 11; CDR3 DNA: TGTGCCCACAGGGTTCGCAATGAGCAGTTCTTC; CDR3 protein: CAHRVRNEQFF
V gene: TRBV19; D gene: TRBD1; J gene: TRBJ2-5; CDR3 length: 15; CDR3 DNA: TGTGCCAGCCGGGACAGGGGGTTTCTCCAAGAGACCCAGTACTTC; CDR3 protein: CASRDRGFLQETQYF
V gene: TRBV5-8; D gene: -; J gene: TRBJ1-6; CDR3 length: 12; CDR3 DNA: TGTGCCAGCAGCCTGTATAATTCACCCCTCCACTTT; CDR3 protein: CASSLYNSPLHF
V gene: TRBV11-3; D gene: TRBD1; J gene: TRBJ2-7; CDR3 length: 15; CDR3 DNA: TGTGCCAGCAGCTCGTACCCGACAGGGGCCTACGAGCAGTACTTC; CDR3 protein: CASSSYPTGAYEQYF
V gene: TRBV5-1; D gene: -; J gene: TRBJ1-1; CDR3 length: 12; CDR3 DNA: TGCGCCAGCAGCTTGGACAGGGAAAAAGCTTTCTTT; CDR3 protein: CASSLDREKAFF
V gene: TRBV6-5; D gene: -; J gene: TRBJ1-1; CDR3 length: 11; CDR3 DNA: TGTGCCAGCAGACAGGGCACTGAAGCTTTCTTT; CDR3 protein: CASRQGTEAFF
V gene: TRBV7-2; D gene: -; J gene: TRBJ2-1; CDR3 length: 15; CDR3 DNA: TGTGCCAGCAGCTTGGCGGGCTCCTCCTACAATGAGCAGTTCTTC; CDR3 protein: CASSLAGSSYNEQFF
V gene: TRBV18; D gene: -; J gene: TRBJ2-3; CDR3 length: 14; CDR3 DNA: TGTGCCAGCTCACCAGGGAGTCAGGCGGGTACGCAGTATTTT; CDR3 protein: CASSPGSQAGTQYF
V gene: TRBV2; D gene: TRBD1; J gene: TRBJ1-1; CDR3 length: 14; CDR3 DNA: TGTGCCAGCAGACTCGGACAGGGATACACTGAAGCTTTCTTT; CDR3 protein: CASRLGQGYTEAFF
V gene: TRBV5-1; D gene: TRBD1; J gene: TRBJ1-1; CDR3 length: 15; CDR3 DNA: TGCGCCAGCAGCTTGGACGACAGGGGAGACACTGAAGCTTTCTTT; CDR3 protein: CASSLDDRGDTEAFF
V gene: TRBV5-1; D gene: -; J gene: TRBJ2-7; CDR3 length: 13; CDR3 DNA: TGCGCCAGCAGCTTGACTTCCTACTACGAGCAGTACTTC; CDR3 protein: CASSLTSYYEQYF
V gene: TRBV5-1; D gene: TRBD1; J gene: TRBJ1-2; CDR3 length: 13; CDR3 DNA: TGCGCCAGCAGCTTGGACAGGGGGGATGGCTACACCTTC; CDR3 protein: CASSLDRGDGYTF
V gene: TRBV9; D gene: -; J gene: TRBJ1-2; CDR3 length: 13; CDR3 DNA: TGTGCCAGCAGCTCAGGAGGGTTTTATGGCTACACCTTC; CDR3 protein: CASSSGGFYGYTF
V gene: TRBV29-1; D gene: -; J gene: TRBJ2-7; CDR3 length: 14; CDR3 DNA: TGCAGCGTTGAACTGGGGGCATCCTCCTACGAGCAGTACTTC; CDR3 protein: CSVELGASSYEQYF
V gene: TRBV7-8; D gene: -; J gene: TRBJ1-2; CDR3 length: 16; CDR3 DNA: TGTGCCAGCAGCTTAGGTTCCGGGTTGAGGGACTATGGCTACACCTTC; CDR3 protein: CASSLGSGLRDYGYTF
V gene: TRBV6-6; D gene: TRBD1; J gene: TRBJ1-3; CDR3 length: 15; CDR3 DNA: TGTGCCAGCAGCTCCCTCGACAGGGCGGGAAACACCATATATTTT; CDR3 protein: CASSSLDRAGNTIYF
V gene: TRBV28; D gene: -; J gene: TRBJ2-3; CDR3 length: 12; CDR3 DNA: TGTGCCAGCATAGGAGTCACAGATACGCAGTATTTT; CDR3 protein: CASIGVTDTQYF
V gene: TRBV15; D gene: -; J gene: TRBJ2-7; CDR3 length: 15; CDR3 DNA: TGTGCCACCAGCAGAGACGGAGAAGGTAGTGACGAGCAGTACTTC; CDR3 protein: CATSRDGEGSDEQYF
V gene: TRBV27; D gene: -; J gene: TRBJ2-7; CDR3 length: 16; CDR3 DNA: TGTGCCAGCAGTTTAAATGTTGGGGCAGCATCCTACGAGCAGTACTTC; CDR3 protein: CASSLNVGAASYEQYF
V gene: TRBV30; D gene: -; J gene: TRBJ1-4; CDR3 length: 13; CDR3 DNA: TGTGCCTGGAGTGTAGGAGAGGAATTGAGACTGTTTTTT; CDR3 protein: CAWSVGEELRLFF
V gene: TRBV4-2; D gene: -; J gene: TRBJ1-2; CDR3 length: 16; CDR3 DNA: TGTGCCAGCAGCCTAGATGGCGGGGGAACTAACTATGGCTACACCTTC; CDR3 protein: CASSLDGGGTNYGYTF
V gene: TRBV6-1; D gene: -; J gene: TRBJ1-2; CDR3 length: 13; CDR3 DNA: TGTGCCAGCAGTCCTGAACAGACCTCTGGCTACACCTTC; CDR3 protein: CASSPEQTSGYTF
V gene: TRBV7-3; D gene: TRBD2; J gene: TRBJ2-7; CDR3 length: 15; CDR3 DNA: TGTGCCAGCAGCCTTCTAGCGGGGAACTCCTACGAGCAGTACTTC; CDR3 protein: CASSLLAGNSYEQYF
V gene: TRBV7-2; D gene: -; J gene: TRBJ2-1; CDR3 length: 15; CDR3 DNA: TGTGCCAGCAGCTACAGGTTAGGGGGAAGGTATGAGCAGTTCTTC; CDR3 protein: CASSYRLGGRYEQFF
V gene: TRBV5-1; D gene: -; J gene: TRBJ2-7; CDR3 length: 13; CDR3 DNA: TGCGCCAGCAGCTTGGACGCCATGGCCGAGCAGTACTTC; CDR3 protein: CASSLDAMAEQYF
V gene: TRBV19; D gene: TRBD1; J gene: TRBJ2-5; CDR3 length: 16; CDR3 DNA: TGTGCCAGTAGTACATTAAGACAGGGGGCGGGGGAGACCCAGTACTTC; CDR3 protein: CASSTLRQGAGETQYF
V gene: TRBV6-1; D gene: -; J gene: TRBJ1-1; CDR3 length: 10; CDR3 DNA: TGTGCCACCATTGACAGGGAAGCTTTCTTT; CDR3 protein: CATIDREAFF
V gene: TRBV5-6; D gene: -; J gene: TRBJ2-5; CDR3 length: 15; CDR3 DNA: TGTGCCAGCAGCTTGGTGGGTGACCTCGGGGAGACCCAGTACTTC; CDR3 protein: CASSLVGDLGETQYF
V gene: TRBV19; D gene: -; J gene: TRBJ2-2; CDR3 length: 17; CDR3 DNA: TGTGCCAGTACCGATTCCCGGGTCCCGACGAACACCGGGGAGCTGTTTTTT; CDR3 protein: CASTDSRVPTNTGELFF
V gene: TRBV7-2; D gene: -; J gene: TRBJ2-1; CDR3 length: 14; CDR3 DNA: TGTGCCAGCAGCTTGCAGAACTCCTACAATGAGCAGTTCTTC; CDR3 protein: CASSLQNSYNEQFF
V gene: TRBV7-9; D gene: TRBD1; J gene: TRBJ1-6; CDR3 length: 15; CDR3 DNA: TGTGCCAGCAGCTTAGCGAGCCAGGGGGGATCACCCCTCCACTTT; CDR3 protein: CASSLASQGGSPLHF
V gene: TRBV4-3; D gene: TRBD2; J gene: TRBJ2-1; CDR3 length: 18; CDR3 DNA: TGCGCCAGCAGCCAAAGTGGACTAGCGGGAGGTGCCTACAATGAGCAGTTCTTC; CDR3 protein: CASSQSGLAGGAYNEQFF
V gene: TRBV29-1; D gene: TRBD2; J gene: TRBJ2-7; CDR3 length: 14; CDR3 DNA: TGCAGCGTCGGACTAGCGGGATACGCCTACGAGCAGTACTTC; CDR3 protein: CSVGLAGYAYEQYF
V gene: TRBV11-3; D gene: -; J gene: TRBJ2-5; CDR3 length: 18; CDR3 DNA: TGTGCCAGCAGTCCCGGGGGAGCGGGCGCCCTTTACCAAGAGACCCAGTACTTC; CDR3 protein: CASSPGGAGALYQETQYF
V gene: TRBV7-9; D gene: -; J gene: TRBJ2-3; CDR3 length: 15; CDR3 DNA: TGTGCCAGCAGCCCCACAGGGTCAGCCACAGATACGCAGTATTTT; CDR3 protein: CASSPTGSATDTQYF
V gene: TRBV18; D gene: TRBD1; J gene: TRBJ2-5; CDR3 length: 13; CDR3 DNA: TGTGCCACTAGCCGGGACAGGCAAGAGACCCAGTACTTC; CDR3 protein: CATSRDRQETQYF
V gene: TRBV7-8; D gene: TRBD1; J gene: TRBJ1-1; CDR3 length: 16; CDR3 DNA: TGTGCCAGCCGGACAGGGAGGAGGGGGATGAACACTGAAGCTTTCTTT; CDR3 protein: CASRTGRRGMNTEAFF
V gene: TRBV4-3; D gene: -; J gene: TRBJ2-5; CDR3 length: 16; CDR3 DNA: TGCGCCAGCAGCCGTTTAACAGGGGGGGATTGGGAGACCCAGTACTTC; CDR3 protein: CASSRLTGGDWETQYF
V gene: TRBV19; D gene: -; J gene: TRBJ1-4; CDR3 length: 13; CDR3 DNA: TGTGCCAGTAGCCCCGAAGGGGATGAAAAACTGTTTTTT; CDR3 protein: CASSPEGDEKLFF
V gene: TRBV5-6; D gene: -; J gene: TRBJ1-1; CDR3 length: 12; CDR3 DNA: TGTGCCAGCAGCTTTCGGGGAACTGAAGCTTTCTTT; CDR3 protein: CASSFRGTEAFF
V gene: TRBV29-1; D gene: -; J gene: TRBJ2-2; CDR3 length: 16; CDR3 DNA: TGCAGCGTTGAAAGTCGCGGGGGCCGTTACACCGGGGAGCTGTTTTTT; CDR3 protein: CSVESRGGRYTGELFF